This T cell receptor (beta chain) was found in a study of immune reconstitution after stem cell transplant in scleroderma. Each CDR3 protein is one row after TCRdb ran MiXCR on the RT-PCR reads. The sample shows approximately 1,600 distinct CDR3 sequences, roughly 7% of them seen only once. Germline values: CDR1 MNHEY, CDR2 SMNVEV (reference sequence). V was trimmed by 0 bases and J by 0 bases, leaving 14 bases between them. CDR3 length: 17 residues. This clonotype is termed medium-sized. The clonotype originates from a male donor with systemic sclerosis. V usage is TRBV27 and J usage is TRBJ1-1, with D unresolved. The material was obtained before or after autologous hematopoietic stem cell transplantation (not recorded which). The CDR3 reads CASSLSGSDPMNTEAFF. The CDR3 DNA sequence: TGTGCCAGCAGTTTATCAGGGAGTGACCCTATGAACACTGAAGCTTTCTTT.